The next 13 T cell receptor beta chains were all read from a single sample in a study of long-term antiretroviral therapy in people with HIV. Researchers report immunoSEQ v3.0 was run at survey level. Sequencing used immunoSEQ multiplex PCR; TCRdb keeps in-frame clones, though not all of them. The sample shows under 45,000 clones, 75% to 90% of them seen only once. The sequenced sample was unsorted PBMCs, obtained 3.1 years after starting antiretroviral therapy. The source of these receptors is a woman in her forties or fifties with HIV.

The gene calls are TRBV6-6 and TRBJ1-5; D is possibly TRBD1 (6 bases). Germline V gives CDR1 MNHNY, CDR2 SVGAGI (reference sequence). V was cut by 6 bases and J by 9 bases, with 15 bases left in between. The CDR3 totals 13 residues. This chain's CDR3 is CASRTGASGPQHF. CDR3 DNA: TGTGCCAGCAGGACAGGCGCCTCAGGGCCCCAGCATTTT.

The DNA for the CDR3 is TGCGCCAGCAGCCGTAGGACAGGGTTTGACGCTGAAGCTTTCTTT. Protein product: CASSRRTGFDAEAFF. The chain carries TRBV4-1 and TRBJ1-1; the match to TRBD1 covers 8 bases. From germline, CDR1 is MGHRA and CDR2 YSYEKL. V was pared by 4 bases and J by 6 bases, with 10 bases of the junction left unmatched. CDR3 size: 15 residues.

This chain connects TRBV27 to TRBJ2-4, with TRBD1 identical over 7 bases. V gave up 5 bases and J gave up 0 bases; unmatched junction bases: 13. Germline values: CDR1 MNHEY, CDR2 SMNVEV (reference sequence). The CDR3 is made up of 18 amino acids. The CDR3 DNA follows: TGTGCCAGCAGTCCTAGGACAGGCCCTTACTTAGCCAAAAACATTCAGTACTTC. Translating gives CASSPRTGPYLAKNIQYF.

V gene TRBV7-2 combines with J gene TRBJ2-1; 8 positions agree with TRBD2. The trim removed 4 bases at V and 8 bases at J, leaving 4 bases unmatched. CDR1 and CDR2 from the germline V gene are SGHTA and FQGNSA. The CDR3 covers 13 residues. The CDR3 loop reads CASSWRAGDEQFF. The CDR3 DNA sequence: TGTGCCAGCAGCTGGAGAGCGGGGGATGAGCAGTTCTTC. Based on the CDR3 plus reference TRBV7-2 and TRBJ2-1, the full variable domain is GAGVSQSPSNKVTEKGKDVELRCDPISGHTALYWYRQSLGQGLEFLIYFQGNSAPDKSGLPSDRFSAERTGGSVSTLTIQRTQQEDSAVYLCASSWRAGDEQFFGPGTRLTVL.

J is TRBJ2-1 and V is TRBV7-9, with D tentatively TRBD2 (6 bases). In germline, CDR1 is SEHNR, CDR2 FQNEAQ (reference sequence). CDR3 size: 16 residues. The V and J ends lost 1 base and 4 bases respectively, with 14 bases between them. Here the CDR3 DNA reads TGTGCCAGCAGCTTAGGGGGACGGGACTTATACAATGAGCAGTTCTTC. Translating gives CASSLGGRDLYNEQFF.

About this clone itself: One junction end disagrees with the germline gene, perhaps due to a read error. The chain recombines TRBV6-6 with TRBJ2-3; TRBD2 is a possible D gene (5 bases). The V gene's germline CDR1 is MNHNY and CDR2 SVGAGI (reference sequence). The CDR3 spans 11 residues. In DNA, the CDR3 is TGTGCCAGCAGTTACTCACGGGGTTGTGTTTTT. Amino acids: CASSYSRGCVF.

The chain has TRBV1 and TRBJ2-5; the table assigns TRBD1, which was not confirmed against the DNA. TRBV1 is tagged as a pseudogene. The CDR3 totals 16 residues. The CDR3: CTSSQGPGTAEETQYF. The CDR3, as DNA: TGCACCAGCAGCCAAGGACCCGGGACAGCCGAAGAGACCCAGTACTTC.

This clone was seen once. The V and J genes are TRBV2 and TRBJ1-1; 8 bases line up with TRBD1. CDR1 is SNHLY, CDR2 FYNNEI, per germline. This CDR3 spans 11 amino acids. V lost 6 bases and J lost 7; bases outside the gene matches: 1. The CDR3 region is CASSGQGEAFF. DNA for the CDR3: TGTGCCAGCAGCGGACAGGGTGAAGCTTTCTTT.

CDR3 DNA: TGTGCCGTGTCCGAGGGGCAGGACTATGGCTACACCTTC. Its protein product is CAVSEGQDYGYTF. The chain recombines TRBV10-3 with TRBJ1-2, with D perhaps matching TRBD1 (5 bases). CDR1 and CDR2 (germline): ENHRY, SYGVKD. The CDR3 is made up of 13 amino acids. V was clipped by 11 bases and J by 3 bases, with 16 bases between them.

V gene TRBV7-6 combines with J gene TRBJ1-4; D might be TRBD1 (6 bases). V lost 3 bases, J lost 1 base, and 12 bases lay in between. CDR3 length: 16 amino acids. Germline values: CDR1 SGHVS, CDR2 FNYEAQ. CDR3 DNA: TGTGCCAGCAGCTTGGGGGCACAGGGAACTAATGAAAAACTGTTTTTT. It translates to CASSLGAQGTNEKLFF.

This clone was recorded only once. The V gene is TRBV2, the J gene TRBJ2-1; TRBD1 might be the D (6 bases). Per germline, CDR1 SNHLY and CDR2 FYNNEI. The CDR3 runs to 14 residues. V gave up 7 bases and J gave up 4 bases, with 14 bases separating them. The CDR3 nucleotides read TGTGCCAGCACCCGGAGGACAGTATACAATGAGCAGTTCTTC. Translation gives CASTRRTVYNEQFF.

Turning to this clone: A junction end diverges from the germline sequence, so it may reflect a read error. The chain links TRBV5-5 to TRBJ1-2; 7 nucleotides align to TRBD1. This CDR3 region has 11 residues. From germline, CDR1 is SGHKS and CDR2 YYEKEE (reference sequence). CDR3 loop: CASSLGGQWDF. As DNA, the CDR3 is TGTGCCAGCAGCTTGGGGGGACAGTGGGATTTC.

The CDR3 coding sequence is TGTGCCAGCTCACTGGCTAGAGGGAACCAGCCCCAGCATTTT. Translated: CASSLARGNQPQHF. The chain employs TRBV18 and TRBJ1-5; D is undetermined. The CDR3 totals 14 residues. Germline V gene sequence: CDR1 KGHSH, CDR2 LQKENI. The germline V and J ends were trimmed by 4 bases and 7 bases, with 14 bases remaining between them.